The clone carrying this T cell receptor (beta chain) was seen a few times. The antigen is unknown. Oncomine TCR Beta short-read sequencing was applied to DNA from cultured CD4+ T cells. It was from cultured CD4+ T cells that genomic DNA was extracted. TCRdb re-called the PCR reads with MiXCR, one entry per CDR3 protein. The sample comprises 7,500 to 10,000 distinct CDR3 sequences, over 30% of which are singletons, and roughly 26% rests with the top ten. Trimming removed 0 bases from V and 3 bases from J; junction bases left unmatched: 11. This CDR3 region has 17 residues. Per germline, CDR1 DFQATT and CDR2 SNEGSKA (reference sequence). This specimen comes from a study of vaccination and CD4 T cells after COVID-19. The treatment here: approximately 10-day PBMC culture with coronavirus spike peptide pools or control peptides (ViraFEST assay). Unexposed donor CD4+ T cells predated the COVID-19 pandemic, collected 2011-2018. Each well received 2 million or so PBMCs, cultured with 10 IU/ml IL-2 and 9 to 10 ug/ml peptide pools.

This clonotype was sampled from a human donor in good health. The chain carries TRBV20-1 and TRBJ2-1, with 7 bases matching TRBD2. The specimen was CD4+ T cells from blood, cultured in vitro. The DNA of the CDR3 is TGCAGTGCTAGAGATTCTCGCCCCGGGGGGATCTACAATGAGCAGTTCTTC. Translation: CSARDSRPGGIYNEQFF.